A single sample is the source of the 6 T cell receptor beta chains below, sequenced in a study of T-cell memory formation after mild COVID-19. In TCRdb, the 5' RACE reads were re-called with MiXCR into one record per CDR3 protein. Counted here are roughly 280,000 distinct CDR3 sequences, roughly 8.2% occurring once; the ten biggest clones make up under 25%. Sequencing was performed on PBMCs or a T cell subset sorted from them (not recorded which). Receptor source: a man younger than 35 who had mild COVID-19 (a few samples of this study predate the infection). Cell type and time point are not known.

This clonotype was counted a few times. This chain joins TRBV12-3 or TRBV12-4 and TRBJ2-5, with D hard to call. The CDR3 length is 13 residues. Trimming pared 4 bases from V and 6 bases from J, leaving 12 bases between. CDR3 sequence: CASSYGLWKTQYF. CDR3 DNA sequence: TGTGCCAGCAGTTACGGTCTTTGGAAGACCCAGTACTTC.

The chain joins TRBV7-8 to TRBJ2-3; no firm D call. CDR1 and CDR2 (germline): SGHVS, FQNEAQ. Deletions cut 1 base from V and 0 bases from J, with 11 bases between. The CDR3 length is 16 residues. CDR3 bases: TGTGCCAGCAGCTTAGGTTGGGGATTGAGCACAGATACGCAGTATTTT. Residues: CASSLGWGLSTDTQYF.

This clonotype was observed a handful of times. The rearrangement links TRBV5-1 to TRBJ1-6, with 10 positions matching TRBD1. The CDR3 runs 15 residues. The germline V gene encodes CDR1 SGHRS and CDR2 YFSETQ. The V and J ends lost 0 bases and 10 bases, in that order; junction bases with no gene match: 4. The CDR3 nucleotides are TGCGCCAGCAGCTTGGAGGGACAGGGGATATCACCCCTCCACTTT. Protein sequence: CASSLEGQGISPLHF.

This clonotype was observed a handful of times. The V call is TRBV6-2 or TRBV6-3, the J call TRBJ2-7, with TRBD2 as a possible D gene (5 bases). The V and J ends lost 5 bases and 6 bases respectively, with 14 bases between them. The germline gives CDR1 MNHEY, CDR2 SVGEGT. The CDR3 sequence is 13 residues long. The CDR3 region has the DNA TGTGCCAGCAGTGAAATATACCGGGGCGAGCAGTACGTC. It specifies CASSEIYRGEQYV.

The chain couples TRBV5-6 to TRBJ2-3, with 7 bases fitting TRBD2. CDR1 is SGHDT and CDR2 is YYEEEE in the germline V gene. V lost 2 bases to trimming and J lost 7 bases; unmatched junction nucleotides: 10. This CDR3 comprises 15 residues. Written as DNA, the CDR3 is TGTGCCAGCAGCTTTGGCGGGGGATTAAGGAATACGCAGTATTTT. Protein product: CASSFGGGLRNTQYF.

The genes are TRBV7-9 and TRBJ2-2; D possibly matches TRBD1 or TRBD2 (6 bases each). Trimming shortened V by 4 bases and J by 4 bases, and 19 bases separated the two germline ends. Germline V gene lookup returns CDR1 SEHNR and CDR2 FQNEAQ (reference sequence). The CDR3 totals 17 residues. In DNA form, the CDR3 reads TGTGCCAGCAGCTCCGCCGGGGGCGGGGAGACCACCGGGGAGCTGTTTTTT. It codes for CASSSAGGGETTGELFF.